This T cell receptor (beta chain) was profiled in a study of early T cells in non-severe SARS-CoV-2 infection. This clonotype came up a few times. The J segment lost 3 bases and the V segment lost 4 bases, leaving 12 bases of the junction unmatched. Germline loops: CDR1 SGHAT, CDR2 FQNNGV. The CDR3 contains 17 residues. As part of library construction, unique molecular identifiers were attached to individual cDNA molecules. From the 5' RACE reads, TCRdb called clonotypes with MiXCR, one entry per CDR3 protein. This table has some 50,000 distinct CDR3 sequences, more than 9% appearing once. This sequence joins TRBV11-2 and TRBJ1-2; 9 nucleotides line up with TRBD1. This clonotype was obtained from an adult who was a healthcare worker with PCR-confirmed SARS-CoV-2 infection or an uninfected control (not recorded which). Material: whole blood. CDR3 protein: CASSSLRTGEGDYGYTF. The CDR3 DNA reads as TGTGCCAGCAGCTCCCTTCGGACAGGGGAGGGGGACTATGGCTACACCTTC. The complete variable domain, with remaining parts taken from reference TRBV11-2 and TRBJ1-2, reads EAGVAQSPRYKIIEKRQSVAFWCNPISGHATLYWYQQILGQGPKLLIQFQNNGVVDDSQLPKDRFSAERLKGVDSTLKIQPAKLEDSAVYLCASSSLRTGEGDYGYTFGSGTRLTVV.